The clone carrying this T cell receptor beta chain came up a few times. The antigen remains unidentified. The source of the sample is a study of identical twins. Study findings and constraints: Possibly, invariant MAIT and iNKT cells partly confounded zero-insertion analyses.

Germline V CDR1 and CDR2: LGHDT, YNNKEL (reference sequence). The CDR3 totals 13 residues. Between the trimmed V and J ends, which lost 7 bases and 5 bases, there was a span of 11 bases. One entry per CDR3 protein, called by TCRdb with MiXCR from the 5' RACE reads. The sample gives about 530,000 distinct CDR3 sequences, around 15% of which show up once; less than 0.5% is in the top ten. The sample also formed part of further work on yellow fever vaccine responses in identical twins.

This TCR derives from a woman aged 18 to 35 in good health. Input material: CD4+ T cells sorted from blood. The V and J genes are TRBV3-1 and TRBJ2-2, with D possibly TRBD1 on 6 matching bases. The CDR3 bases are TGTGCCAGCACGTCAACAGGGACCGGGGAGCTGTTTTTT. Residues: CASTSTGTGELFF. Variable domain in full (rest from reference TRBV3-1 and TRBJ2-2): DTAVSQTPKYLVTQMGNDKSIKCEQNLGHDTMYWYKQDSKKFLKIMFSYNNKELIINETVPNRFSPKSPDKAHLNLHINSLELGDSAVYFCASTSTGTGELFFGEGSRLTVL.